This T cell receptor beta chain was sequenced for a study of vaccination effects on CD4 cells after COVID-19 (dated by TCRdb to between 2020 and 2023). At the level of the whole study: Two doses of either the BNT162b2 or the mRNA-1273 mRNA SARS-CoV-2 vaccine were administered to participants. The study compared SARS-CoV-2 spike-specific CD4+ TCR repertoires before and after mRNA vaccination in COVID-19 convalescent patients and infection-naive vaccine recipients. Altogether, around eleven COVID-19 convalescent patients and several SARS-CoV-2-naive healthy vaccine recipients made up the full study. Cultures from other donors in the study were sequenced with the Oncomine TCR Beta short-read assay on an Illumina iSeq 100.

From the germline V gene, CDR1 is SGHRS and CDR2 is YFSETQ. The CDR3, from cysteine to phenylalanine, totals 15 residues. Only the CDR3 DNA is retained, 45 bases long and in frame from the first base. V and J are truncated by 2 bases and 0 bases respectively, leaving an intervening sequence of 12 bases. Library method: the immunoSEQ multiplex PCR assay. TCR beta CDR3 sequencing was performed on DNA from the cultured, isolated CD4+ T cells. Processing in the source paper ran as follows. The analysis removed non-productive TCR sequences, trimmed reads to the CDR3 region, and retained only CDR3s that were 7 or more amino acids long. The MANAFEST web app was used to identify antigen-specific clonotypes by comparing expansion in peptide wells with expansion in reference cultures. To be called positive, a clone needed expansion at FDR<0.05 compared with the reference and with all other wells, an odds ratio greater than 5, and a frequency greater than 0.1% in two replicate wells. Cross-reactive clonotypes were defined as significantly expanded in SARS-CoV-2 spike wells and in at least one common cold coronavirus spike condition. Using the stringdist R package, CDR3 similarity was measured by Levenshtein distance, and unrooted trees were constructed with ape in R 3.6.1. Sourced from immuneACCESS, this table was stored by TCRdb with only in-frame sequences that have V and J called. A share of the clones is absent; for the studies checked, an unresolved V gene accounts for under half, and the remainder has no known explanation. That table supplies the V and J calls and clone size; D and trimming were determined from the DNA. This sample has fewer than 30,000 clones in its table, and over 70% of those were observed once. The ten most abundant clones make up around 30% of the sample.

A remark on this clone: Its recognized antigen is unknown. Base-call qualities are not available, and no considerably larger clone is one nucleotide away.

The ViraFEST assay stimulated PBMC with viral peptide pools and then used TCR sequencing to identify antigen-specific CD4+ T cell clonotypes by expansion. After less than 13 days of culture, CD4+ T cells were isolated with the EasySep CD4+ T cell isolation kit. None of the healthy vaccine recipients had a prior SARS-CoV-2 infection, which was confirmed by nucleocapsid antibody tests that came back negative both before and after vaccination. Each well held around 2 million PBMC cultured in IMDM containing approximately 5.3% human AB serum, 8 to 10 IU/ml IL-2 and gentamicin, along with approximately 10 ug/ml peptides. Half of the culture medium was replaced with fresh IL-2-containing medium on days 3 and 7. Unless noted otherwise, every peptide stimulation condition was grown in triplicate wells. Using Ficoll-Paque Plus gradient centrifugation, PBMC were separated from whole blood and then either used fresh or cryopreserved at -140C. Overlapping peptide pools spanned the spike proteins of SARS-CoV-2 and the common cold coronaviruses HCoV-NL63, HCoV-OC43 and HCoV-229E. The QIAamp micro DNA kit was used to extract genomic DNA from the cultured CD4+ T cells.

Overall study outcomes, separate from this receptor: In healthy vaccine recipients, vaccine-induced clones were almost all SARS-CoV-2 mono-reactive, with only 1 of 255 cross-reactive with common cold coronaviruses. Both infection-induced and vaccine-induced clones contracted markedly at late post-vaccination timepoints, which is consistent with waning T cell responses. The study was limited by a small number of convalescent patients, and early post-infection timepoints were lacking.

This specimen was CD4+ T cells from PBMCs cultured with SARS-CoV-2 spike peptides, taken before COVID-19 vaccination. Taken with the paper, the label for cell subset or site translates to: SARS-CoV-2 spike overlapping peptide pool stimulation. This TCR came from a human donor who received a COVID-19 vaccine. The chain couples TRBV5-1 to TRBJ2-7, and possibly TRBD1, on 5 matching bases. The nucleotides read TGCGCCAGCAGCTTCGGCCAGGGTAGCTCCTACGAGCAGTACTTC. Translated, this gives CASSFGQGSSYEQYF.